These 18 T cell receptor beta chains were sequenced from one sample in a study of early T cells in non-severe SARS-CoV-2 infection. A single record per CDR3 protein comes from TCRdb applying MiXCR to the 5' RACE reads. The sample includes over 20,000 distinct CDR3 sequences, less than 7% of them seen just once. Sequences were obtained from whole blood. These TCRs come from an adult who was a healthcare worker with PCR-confirmed SARS-CoV-2 infection or an uninfected control (not recorded which).

This clonotype was counted a few times. The chain combines TRBV6-6 with TRBJ1-1; D is uncertain. Looked up from germline, CDR1 is MNHNY and CDR2 is SVGAGI (reference sequence). This CDR3 is 14 amino acids long. Trimming took 6 bases from V and 4 from J, leaving 15 bases between them. CDR3 protein: CASSYGTLSTEAFF. The CDR3 region has the DNA TGTGCCAGCAGCTACGGAACCCTGAGCACTGAAGCTTTCTTT.

This clonotype was seen a handful of times. The gene calls are TRBV18 and TRBJ2-7, with D possibly called TRBD1 or TRBD2 (5 bases each). Trimming shortened V by 3 bases and J by 3 bases, and 9 bases separated the two germline ends. This CDR3 contains 13 residues. Germline assignment: CDR1 KGHSH and CDR2 LQKENI. The CDR3 region has the DNA TGTGCCAGCTCACCGGGGACGGACTACGAGCAGTACTTC. Translated, it gives CASSPGTDYEQYF.

J is TRBJ2-2 and V is TRBV10-3, with a weak D call TRBD1 (6 bases). Trimming cost V 6 bases and J 4 bases, with 18 bases left between them. The germline V gene encodes CDR1 ENHRY and CDR2 SYGVKD. CDR3 length: 16 amino acids. The CDR3 DNA reads as TGTGCCATCAGGAGGGACACCCCTTTGGGCACCGGGGAGCTGTTTTTT. It is translated as CAIRRDTPLGTGELFF.

This clonotype is medium-sized by share. The chain uses TRBV5-1 and TRBJ2-7, with D perhaps matching TRBD1 (6 bases). CDR1 is SGHRS, CDR2 YFSETQ, per germline. Trimming stripped 7 bases from V and 4 bases from J, with 18 bases between. This CDR3 region has 14 residues. The chain's CDR3 is CASRYQQGQYEQYF. The CDR3 DNA reads as TGCGCCAGCCGTTACCAACAGGGCCAGTACGAGCAGTACTTC.

This clonotype has a count of ten or more. This sequence joins TRBV20-1 and TRBJ2-3, with unresolved D. Per germline, CDR1 DFQATT and CDR2 SNEGSKA (reference sequence). CDR3 length: 13 amino acids. The V gene lost 7 bases and the J gene lost 2 bases, with 13 bases spanning the gap. The CDR3 DNA is TGCAGTGAACGGCAGGAGAACACAGATACGCAGTATTTT. Residues: CSERQENTDTQYF.

The table lists this clonotype with many counts. CDR3 nucleotides: TGCGCCAGCAGCTCCGACAGGGCGTACTCCGGGGAGCTGTTTTTT. Translation: CASSSDRAYSGELFF. The V call is TRBV5-1, the J call TRBJ2-2, with 7 bases matching TRBD1. The J segment lost 6 bases and the V segment lost 3 bases, leaving 8 bases of the junction unmatched. The CDR3 runs to 15 residues. The germline CDR1 and CDR2 sequences are SGHRS and YFSETQ.

This clonotype was observed at least ten times. The chain joins TRBV12-3 or TRBV12-4 to TRBJ2-3, with TRBD2 matching over 8 bases. CDR3 size: 12 residues. Unmatched junction bases numbered 7, after V lost 8 bases and J lost 9 bases. DNA for the CDR3: TGTGCCAGCCGCCCGGGAGGGGTCACGCAGTATTTT. Its protein is CASRPGGVTQYF.

The gene calls are TRBV11-2 and TRBJ2-5, with TRBD1 as a possible D gene (5 bases). CDR1 is SGHAT and CDR2 is FQNNGV in the germline V gene. This CDR3 has 15 amino acids. V lost 1 base and J lost 0, with 9 bases in between. The CDR3, as DNA: TGTGCCAGCAGCTTAGGACAGCTAAACCAAGAGACCCAGTACTTC. Its protein is CASSLGQLNQETQYF.

This clonotype was detected only a few times. The chain has TRBV4-1 and TRBJ1-4; D unclear. In germline, CDR1 is MGHRA, CDR2 YSYEKL. The V gene lost 1 base and the J gene lost 8 bases, with 11 bases spanning the gap. The length of the CDR3 is 14 residues. CDR3 coding DNA: TGCGCCAGCAGCCAAGTTCCCCCGGGGGAAAAACTGTTTTTT. Protein product: CASSQVPPGEKLFF.

As concerns this clonotype: A much larger clone sits a single nucleotide away, making a read error possible. The rearrangement uses TRBV3-1 and TRBJ2-1; D call uncertain. The J call may not be correct, given that the DNA end is closer to TRBJ2-7. CDR3 length equals 13 residues. Germline V gene data show CDR1 as LGHDT and CDR2 as YNNKEL (reference sequence). In nucleotides, the CDR3 is TGTGCCAGCAGCCCCGAACCTCACAATGAGCAGTACTTC. Its translation is CASSPEPHNEQYF.

Concerning this clonotype itself: This sequence may be a read error, since a much larger clone differs from it by one base. The chain employs TRBV7-9 and TRBJ1-4; D remains unclear. V shed 5 bases and J shed 4 bases, with 5 bases lying between them. This CDR3 has 12 residues. Germline-derived CDR1 and CDR2 are SEHNR and FQNEAQ (reference sequence). CDR3 sequence: CASSQFNEKLFF. The CDR3 DNA reads TGTGCCAGCAGCCAATTTAATGAAAAACTGTTTTTT.

The table lists this clonotype with many counts. CDR3 protein: CASSLSGGSYNEQFF. In nucleotides, the CDR3 is TGTGCCAGCAGCTTAAGCGGGGGCTCCTACAATGAGCAGTTCTTC. V gene TRBV7-3 combines with J gene TRBJ2-1, with TRBD2 matching over 7 bases. V shed 1 base, J shed 0 bases, and the junction held 0 bases outside the gene matches. This CDR3 contains 15 residues. Germline V gene data show CDR1 as SGHTA and CDR2 as FQGTGA.

In its sample, this clonotype was seen many times. This chain connects TRBV20-1 to TRBJ2-3; 7 nucleotides agree with TRBD1. The length of the CDR3 is 12 residues. Germline-derived CDR1 and CDR2 are DFQATT and SNEGSKA (reference sequence). This chain's CDR3 is CGHRGLTDTQYF. The DNA of the CDR3 is TGCGGCCACAGGGGCCTCACAGATACGCAGTATTTT.

In nucleotides, the CDR3 is TGTGCCAGCAGCTTAAGTAGTAGGGGGCAAGAGACCCAGTACTTC. Translation gives CASSLSSRGQETQYF. The rearrangement links TRBV7-2 to TRBJ2-5; D possibly corresponds to TRBD1 (6 bases). Trimming took 2 bases from V and 2 from J, leaving 12 bases between them. Germline CDR1 is SGHTA and CDR2 is FQGNSA. CDR3 size: 15 residues. Based on the CDR3 plus reference TRBV7-2 and TRBJ2-5, the full variable domain is GAGVSQSPSNKVTEKGKDVELRCDPISGHTALYWYRQSLGQGLEFLIYFQGNSAPDKSGLPSDRFSAERTGGSVSTLTIQRTQQEDSAVYLCASSLSSRGQETQYFGPGTRLLVL.

The sample holds a few counts of this clonotype. The V gene is TRBV6-1, the J gene TRBJ2-3; 7 nucleotides line up with TRBD1. The trim removed 7 bases at V and 0 bases at J, leaving 4 bases unmatched. CDR1 and CDR2 from the germline V gene are MNHNS and SASEGT. CDR3 length equals 14 residues. This CDR3 is CASNPGQSTDTQYF. The CDR3 DNA sequence: TGTGCCAGCAATCCGGGACAGAGCACAGATACGCAGTATTTT.

This clonotype was found many times. V usage is TRBV28 and J usage is TRBJ2-2, with D unresolved. V shed 3 bases and J shed 0 bases, with 11 bases lying between them. The CDR3 is made up of 16 amino acids. The germline CDR1 and CDR2 sequences are MDHEN and SYDVKM. CDR3 in amino acids: CASSLEIGSNTGELFF. The CDR3 DNA reads as TGTGCCAGCAGTTTGGAGATTGGCTCGAACACCGGGGAGCTGTTTTTT.

This clonotype was seen at least ten times. V gene TRBV21-1 combines with J gene TRBJ2-7; the table assigns TRBD1, which was not confirmed against the DNA. TRBV21-1 is marked as a pseudogene. The CDR3 sequence is 15 residues long. In nucleotides, the CDR3 is TGTGCCAGCCCGGAGGGGGACAGGGGTTCCTACGAGCAGTACTTC. Residues: CASPEGDRGSYEQYF.

This clonotype was found many times. The rearrangement uses TRBV2 and TRBJ1-1; D not certain. The CDR3 contains 15 residues. V lost 3 bases to trimming and J lost 1 base, with 12 bases between them. The germline V gene has CDR1 SNHLY and CDR2 FYNNEI. The CDR3 sequence is CASSDGGLGNTEAFF. As DNA, the CDR3 is TGTGCCAGCAGTGATGGAGGGTTGGGGAACACTGAAGCTTTCTTT.